Each of the 9 T cell receptor beta chains below was sequenced from the same sample in a study of cytomegalovirus exposure and HLA in healthy donors. PCR primers comprised 60 Vbeta and 13 Jbeta primers. The method was immunoSEQ multiplex PCR; TCRdb's version includes in-frame clones alone and lacks a portion of them. There are about 190,000 clones in the sample; approximately 88% occur only once, and about 2.6% lies in the top ten. The sample taken for sequencing was PBMCs. Every receptor here comes from a woman between 50 and 59 years old in good health and CMV-seropositive.

This clone was observed a handful of times. The CDR3 DNA sequence: TGTGCCAGCAGTTACTCAGGAGTCCAGAACACTGAAGCTTTCTTT. This encodes CASSYSGVQNTEAFF. The chain carries TRBV6-5 and TRBJ1-1; D unclear. CDR3 length: 15 amino acids. CDR1 is MNHEY, CDR2 SVGAGI, per germline. The V end lost 0 bases, the J end lost 1 base, and 9 bases lay between the germline ends.

The chain uses TRBV7-9 and TRBJ2-7; TRBD2 might be the D (7 bases). The germline V gene has CDR1 SEHNR and CDR2 FQNEAQ (reference sequence). Trimming took 6 bases from V and 4 from J, leaving 16 bases between them. The CDR3 has 14 amino acids. The CDR3: CASRPGRGEYEQYF. The CDR3 DNA is TGTGCCAGCAGGCCAGGGAGGGGGGAATACGAGCAGTACTTC.

V and J are TRBV19 and TRBJ1-1, with 9 bases fitting TRBD1. Germline V gives CDR1 LNHDA, CDR2 SQIVND (reference sequence). V dropped 4 bases and J dropped 3; count of bases not matched to a gene: 3. This CDR3 has 14 amino acids. CDR3 region: CASSKRTGDTEAFF. The DNA of the CDR3 is TGTGCCAGTAGTAAAAGGACAGGGGACACTGAAGCTTTCTTT. The complete variable domain, with remaining parts taken from reference TRBV19 and TRBJ1-1, reads DGGITQSPKYLFRKEGQNVTLSCEQNLNHDAMYWYRQDPGQGLRLIYYSQIVNDFQKGDIAEGYSVSREKKESFPLTVTSAQKNPTAFYLCASSKRTGDTEAFFGQGTRLTVV.

V gene TRBV28 combines with J gene TRBJ2-1, with a weak D call TRBD2 (6 bases). V was trimmed by 6 bases and J by 5 bases, leaving 14 bases between them. The CDR3 totals 14 residues. The V gene's germline CDR1 is MDHEN and CDR2 SYDVKM. For the CDR3, the DNA is TGTGCCAGCAGCTCTAGGGGACTTCACAATGAGCAGTTCTTC. Encoded protein: CASSSRGLHNEQFF. Using reference TRBV28 and TRBJ2-1 for the parts outside the CDR3, the full variable domain is DVKVTQSSRYLVKRTGEKVFLECVQDMDHENMFWYRQDPGLGLRLIYFSYDVKMKEKGDIPEGYSVSREKKERFSLILESASTNQTSMYLCASSSRGLHNEQFFGPGTRLTVL.

The chain joins TRBV5-5 to TRBJ1-6; the D gene is possibly TRBD1 (5 bases). Germline CDR1 and CDR2: SGHKS and YYEKEE (reference sequence). This CDR3 is built from 15 residues. V gave up 0 bases and J gave up 9 bases, with 13 bases separating them. The CDR3 region has the DNA TGTGCCAGCAGCTTGGTTGCGCAGGGTCGTTCACCCCTCCACTTT. Its protein is CASSLVAQGRSPLHF.

V gene TRBV9 combines with J gene TRBJ1-1; 7 bases are shared with TRBD1. The CDR3 spans 18 residues. Germline CDR1 is SGDLS and CDR2 is YYNGEE. With V trimmed by 3 bases and J by 0 bases, 14 bases remained unmatched. CDR3 region: CASSAYGTGQVVNTEAFF. The CDR3 DNA reads as TGTGCCAGCAGCGCCTACGGGACCGGACAGGTCGTGAACACTGAAGCTTTCTTT.

A remark on this clone: The junction shows a germline mismatch at one end, possibly a read error. The V call is TRBV5-1, the J call TRBJ2-5, with 7 bases matching TRBD1. CDR1 SGHRS and CDR2 YFSETQ come from the germline V gene. The CDR3 is 15 amino acids. CDR3 coding DNA: TGTGCCAGCAGCCATATAAGACAGGGAAAAGAGACCCAGTACTTC. As protein: CASSHIRQGKETQYF.

The CDR3 loop reads CASSVGPAGNEQFF. The CDR3 nucleotides are TGTGCCAGCAGCGTGGGCCCGGCGGGGAATGAGCAGTTCTTC. The chain employs TRBV9 and TRBJ2-1; D may be TRBD2 (6 bases). Trimming removed 2 bases at V and 7 bases at J, with 13 bases between. The CDR3 runs to 14 residues. The V gene's germline CDR1 is SGDLS and CDR2 YYNGEE.

The V and J genes are TRBV5-6 and TRBJ2-7, with TRBD2 matching 8 bases. Trimming at V came to 4 bases and at J to 5 bases, leaving 14 bases not matched to a gene. The germline CDR1 and CDR2 sequences are SGHDT and YYEEEE. The CDR3 is 16 amino acids. The CDR3 bases are TGTGCCAGCAGCGATAGTGAGCGACTAGCGTTAAACGAGCAGTACTTC. This codes for CASSDSERLALNEQYF.